These T cell receptor beta chains were read from a single sample in a study of cytomegalovirus exposure and HLA in healthy donors. The protocol was immunoSEQ multiplex PCR, while the TCRdb copy is restricted to in-frame clones and leaves out a portion. This table holds about 120,000 clones, 65% to 80% found once. Sequencing input: PBMCs. The receptors shown here come from a woman between 35 and 50 years old in good health and CMV-seropositive. Each CDR3 is given with its conserved first and last residue.

NA TRBV9 CASSVGTGGDYYEQYF
TRBJ2-3 TRBV27 CASSKRGYGTDTQYF
TRBJ2-2 TRBV11-3 CASSREPLGLPTGELFF
TRBJ1-5 TRBV18 CASSKTGASQPQHF
TRBJ1-4 TRBV5-1 CASSLGQEYEKLFF
TRBJ2-7 TRBV4-2 CASSHGKGTGSSYEQYF
TRBJ1-5 TRBV14 CASSQGREYSNQPQHF
TRBJ1-3 TRBV7-2 CASSLKAGRSGNTIYF
TRBJ2-1 TRBV7-9 CASSTGLAGGQFF
TRBJ2-7 TRBV13 CASSSQTGQLLYEQYF
TRBJ1-6 TRBV4-3 CASSQGGQGRPLHF
TRBJ1-1 TRBV30 CAWRVTGAGTEAFF
TRBJ1-5 TRBV4-1 CASSHPGGSRRNQPQHF
TRBJ2-7 TRBV30 CAWSYSGRDYEQYF
TRBJ1-1 TRBV11-2 CASSSTPGNTEAFF
TRBJ1-2 TRBV7-2 CASSLNPGNYGYTF
TRBJ2-5 TRBV6-1 CASTSTGRGETQYF
TRBJ2-7 TRBV5-6 CASSRRGPDYEQYF
TRBJ2-4 TRBV9 CASSVQAGEAKNIQYF
TRBJ2-2 TRBV14 CASSQDLAGDTGELFF
TRBJ2-3 TRBV5-4 CASMVDRGDTQYF
TRBJ2-5 TRBV14 CASSQGLQETQYF
TRBJ1-2 TRBV6-5 CASRLGGDYGYTF
TRBJ1-1 TRBV7-9 CASSFNDRGRAFF
TRBJ1-1 TRBV5-4 CASSRGTGANTEAFF
TRBJ1-1 TRBV5-5 CASSRGGQNTEAFF
TRBJ1-2 TRBV12-2 CASRLATGQIYGYTF
TRBJ2-7 TRBV6-5 CASSYSTGTGENEQYF
TRBJ1-4 TRBV10-1 CASSDRTGGDEKLFF
TRBJ2-3 TRBV10-3 CAIRQGPSTDTQYF
TRBJ2-1 TRBV15 CATSRDNGQGGTFNEQFF
TRBJ1-2 TRBV7-2 CASSSPTGTGYTF
TRBJ2-1 TRBV4-3 CASSSRTRGSNNEQFF
TRBJ2-1 TRBV5-1 CASSLVDRVDEQFF
NA TRBV9 CASSVDRGPSYEQYF
TRBJ1-1 TRBV4-1 CASSQVQGRGSAFF
TRBJ2-7 TRBV2 CASSASVLTGISSYEQYF
TRBJ2-1 TRBV5-6 CASSLGEEQFF
TRBJ1-4 TRBV4-1 CASSQVVATGGVGEKLFF
TRBJ2-7 TRBV2 CASSGRGGQASYEQYF
TRBJ2-7 TRBV10-1 CASTRDSTYEQYF
TRBJ2-3 TRBV5-1 CASSLGLAGQDTQYF
TRBJ1-4 TRBV7-6 CASSFRPTGNNEKLFF
TRBJ2-1 TRBV2 CASSTGGGRFF
TRBJ1-4 TRBV14 CASSQEWGLSNEKLFF
TRBJ1-6 TRBV10-2 CASEPGSYNSPLHF
TRBJ2-5 TRBV21-1 CASSKLTGDETQYF
TRBJ2-1 TRBV4-1 CASSQRLAGIDNEQFF
TRBJ1-6 TRBV5-1 CASSLAGTPDNSPLHF
TRBJ2-3 TRBV19 CASSRRDTQYF
TRBJ2-1 TRBV9 CASSLSSYNEQFF
TRBJ1-2 TRBV10-2 CASSEPGVNYGYTF
TRBJ2-7 TRBV5-1 CASSADRGLDEQYF
TRBJ2-5 TRBV25-1 CASIPGERETQYF
TRBJ2-3 TRBV7-2 CASSSGTSGGAIDTQYF
TRBJ1-4 TRBV6-5 CASSYRDRQEKLFF
TRBJ1-1 TRBV30 CAWSVSSIEAFF
TRBJ2-5 TRBV7-8 CASSFGAGRQETQYF